A single sample is the source of the 3 T cell receptor beta chains below, sequenced in a study of blood T cell repertoires in COVID-19 (TCRdb year 2020). The library was built by means of the immunoSEQ multiplex PCR assay. This immuneACCESS table, as held by TCRdb, lists in-frame sequences with V and J called but not all clones. Of the missing ones, under half trace to an unresolved V gene in checked studies; the others have no known cause. This sample comprises approximately 110,000 clones, approximately 85% of them detected only once. Approximately 3.5% of the sample is taken by the ten largest. The sample taken for sequencing was peripheral blood. The receptor source for this set is a woman of 80 years or more with COVID-19, enrolled during active disease.

V usage is TRBV5-1 and J usage is TRBJ1-1, with 9 bases matching TRBD1. After removal of 3 bases from V and 2 bases from J, the junction contained 5 bases not matched to a gene. The germline V gene encodes CDR1 SGHRS and CDR2 YFSETQ. The CDR3 covers 15 residues. The CDR3 region has the DNA TGCGCCAGCAGCTCGGAGACAGGGGGAAACACTGAAGCTTTCTTT. It is translated as CASSSETGGNTEAFF.

The chain couples TRBV18 to TRBJ2-7; 10 nucleotides line up with TRBD1. Looked up from germline, CDR1 is KGHSH and CDR2 is LQKENI. J lost 9 bases, V lost 4 bases, and 12 bases had no gene match. The CDR3 is 15 residues long. The CDR3 reads CASSRIGTGEIRQYF. The CDR3, as DNA: TGTGCCAGCTCACGTATTGGGACAGGGGAAATCAGGCAGTACTTC.

The rearrangement uses TRBV20-1 and TRBJ1-1; tentatively, D is TRBD1 (6 bases). There are 11 residues in the CDR3. With 6 bases removed from V and 8 bases from J, the gap between germline ends came to 13 bases. The germline CDR1 and CDR2 sequences are DFQATT and SNEGSKA (reference sequence). The CDR3 bases are TGCAGTGCGGATGGACAGCCCGAAGCTTTCTTT. Protein sequence: CSADGQPEAFF.